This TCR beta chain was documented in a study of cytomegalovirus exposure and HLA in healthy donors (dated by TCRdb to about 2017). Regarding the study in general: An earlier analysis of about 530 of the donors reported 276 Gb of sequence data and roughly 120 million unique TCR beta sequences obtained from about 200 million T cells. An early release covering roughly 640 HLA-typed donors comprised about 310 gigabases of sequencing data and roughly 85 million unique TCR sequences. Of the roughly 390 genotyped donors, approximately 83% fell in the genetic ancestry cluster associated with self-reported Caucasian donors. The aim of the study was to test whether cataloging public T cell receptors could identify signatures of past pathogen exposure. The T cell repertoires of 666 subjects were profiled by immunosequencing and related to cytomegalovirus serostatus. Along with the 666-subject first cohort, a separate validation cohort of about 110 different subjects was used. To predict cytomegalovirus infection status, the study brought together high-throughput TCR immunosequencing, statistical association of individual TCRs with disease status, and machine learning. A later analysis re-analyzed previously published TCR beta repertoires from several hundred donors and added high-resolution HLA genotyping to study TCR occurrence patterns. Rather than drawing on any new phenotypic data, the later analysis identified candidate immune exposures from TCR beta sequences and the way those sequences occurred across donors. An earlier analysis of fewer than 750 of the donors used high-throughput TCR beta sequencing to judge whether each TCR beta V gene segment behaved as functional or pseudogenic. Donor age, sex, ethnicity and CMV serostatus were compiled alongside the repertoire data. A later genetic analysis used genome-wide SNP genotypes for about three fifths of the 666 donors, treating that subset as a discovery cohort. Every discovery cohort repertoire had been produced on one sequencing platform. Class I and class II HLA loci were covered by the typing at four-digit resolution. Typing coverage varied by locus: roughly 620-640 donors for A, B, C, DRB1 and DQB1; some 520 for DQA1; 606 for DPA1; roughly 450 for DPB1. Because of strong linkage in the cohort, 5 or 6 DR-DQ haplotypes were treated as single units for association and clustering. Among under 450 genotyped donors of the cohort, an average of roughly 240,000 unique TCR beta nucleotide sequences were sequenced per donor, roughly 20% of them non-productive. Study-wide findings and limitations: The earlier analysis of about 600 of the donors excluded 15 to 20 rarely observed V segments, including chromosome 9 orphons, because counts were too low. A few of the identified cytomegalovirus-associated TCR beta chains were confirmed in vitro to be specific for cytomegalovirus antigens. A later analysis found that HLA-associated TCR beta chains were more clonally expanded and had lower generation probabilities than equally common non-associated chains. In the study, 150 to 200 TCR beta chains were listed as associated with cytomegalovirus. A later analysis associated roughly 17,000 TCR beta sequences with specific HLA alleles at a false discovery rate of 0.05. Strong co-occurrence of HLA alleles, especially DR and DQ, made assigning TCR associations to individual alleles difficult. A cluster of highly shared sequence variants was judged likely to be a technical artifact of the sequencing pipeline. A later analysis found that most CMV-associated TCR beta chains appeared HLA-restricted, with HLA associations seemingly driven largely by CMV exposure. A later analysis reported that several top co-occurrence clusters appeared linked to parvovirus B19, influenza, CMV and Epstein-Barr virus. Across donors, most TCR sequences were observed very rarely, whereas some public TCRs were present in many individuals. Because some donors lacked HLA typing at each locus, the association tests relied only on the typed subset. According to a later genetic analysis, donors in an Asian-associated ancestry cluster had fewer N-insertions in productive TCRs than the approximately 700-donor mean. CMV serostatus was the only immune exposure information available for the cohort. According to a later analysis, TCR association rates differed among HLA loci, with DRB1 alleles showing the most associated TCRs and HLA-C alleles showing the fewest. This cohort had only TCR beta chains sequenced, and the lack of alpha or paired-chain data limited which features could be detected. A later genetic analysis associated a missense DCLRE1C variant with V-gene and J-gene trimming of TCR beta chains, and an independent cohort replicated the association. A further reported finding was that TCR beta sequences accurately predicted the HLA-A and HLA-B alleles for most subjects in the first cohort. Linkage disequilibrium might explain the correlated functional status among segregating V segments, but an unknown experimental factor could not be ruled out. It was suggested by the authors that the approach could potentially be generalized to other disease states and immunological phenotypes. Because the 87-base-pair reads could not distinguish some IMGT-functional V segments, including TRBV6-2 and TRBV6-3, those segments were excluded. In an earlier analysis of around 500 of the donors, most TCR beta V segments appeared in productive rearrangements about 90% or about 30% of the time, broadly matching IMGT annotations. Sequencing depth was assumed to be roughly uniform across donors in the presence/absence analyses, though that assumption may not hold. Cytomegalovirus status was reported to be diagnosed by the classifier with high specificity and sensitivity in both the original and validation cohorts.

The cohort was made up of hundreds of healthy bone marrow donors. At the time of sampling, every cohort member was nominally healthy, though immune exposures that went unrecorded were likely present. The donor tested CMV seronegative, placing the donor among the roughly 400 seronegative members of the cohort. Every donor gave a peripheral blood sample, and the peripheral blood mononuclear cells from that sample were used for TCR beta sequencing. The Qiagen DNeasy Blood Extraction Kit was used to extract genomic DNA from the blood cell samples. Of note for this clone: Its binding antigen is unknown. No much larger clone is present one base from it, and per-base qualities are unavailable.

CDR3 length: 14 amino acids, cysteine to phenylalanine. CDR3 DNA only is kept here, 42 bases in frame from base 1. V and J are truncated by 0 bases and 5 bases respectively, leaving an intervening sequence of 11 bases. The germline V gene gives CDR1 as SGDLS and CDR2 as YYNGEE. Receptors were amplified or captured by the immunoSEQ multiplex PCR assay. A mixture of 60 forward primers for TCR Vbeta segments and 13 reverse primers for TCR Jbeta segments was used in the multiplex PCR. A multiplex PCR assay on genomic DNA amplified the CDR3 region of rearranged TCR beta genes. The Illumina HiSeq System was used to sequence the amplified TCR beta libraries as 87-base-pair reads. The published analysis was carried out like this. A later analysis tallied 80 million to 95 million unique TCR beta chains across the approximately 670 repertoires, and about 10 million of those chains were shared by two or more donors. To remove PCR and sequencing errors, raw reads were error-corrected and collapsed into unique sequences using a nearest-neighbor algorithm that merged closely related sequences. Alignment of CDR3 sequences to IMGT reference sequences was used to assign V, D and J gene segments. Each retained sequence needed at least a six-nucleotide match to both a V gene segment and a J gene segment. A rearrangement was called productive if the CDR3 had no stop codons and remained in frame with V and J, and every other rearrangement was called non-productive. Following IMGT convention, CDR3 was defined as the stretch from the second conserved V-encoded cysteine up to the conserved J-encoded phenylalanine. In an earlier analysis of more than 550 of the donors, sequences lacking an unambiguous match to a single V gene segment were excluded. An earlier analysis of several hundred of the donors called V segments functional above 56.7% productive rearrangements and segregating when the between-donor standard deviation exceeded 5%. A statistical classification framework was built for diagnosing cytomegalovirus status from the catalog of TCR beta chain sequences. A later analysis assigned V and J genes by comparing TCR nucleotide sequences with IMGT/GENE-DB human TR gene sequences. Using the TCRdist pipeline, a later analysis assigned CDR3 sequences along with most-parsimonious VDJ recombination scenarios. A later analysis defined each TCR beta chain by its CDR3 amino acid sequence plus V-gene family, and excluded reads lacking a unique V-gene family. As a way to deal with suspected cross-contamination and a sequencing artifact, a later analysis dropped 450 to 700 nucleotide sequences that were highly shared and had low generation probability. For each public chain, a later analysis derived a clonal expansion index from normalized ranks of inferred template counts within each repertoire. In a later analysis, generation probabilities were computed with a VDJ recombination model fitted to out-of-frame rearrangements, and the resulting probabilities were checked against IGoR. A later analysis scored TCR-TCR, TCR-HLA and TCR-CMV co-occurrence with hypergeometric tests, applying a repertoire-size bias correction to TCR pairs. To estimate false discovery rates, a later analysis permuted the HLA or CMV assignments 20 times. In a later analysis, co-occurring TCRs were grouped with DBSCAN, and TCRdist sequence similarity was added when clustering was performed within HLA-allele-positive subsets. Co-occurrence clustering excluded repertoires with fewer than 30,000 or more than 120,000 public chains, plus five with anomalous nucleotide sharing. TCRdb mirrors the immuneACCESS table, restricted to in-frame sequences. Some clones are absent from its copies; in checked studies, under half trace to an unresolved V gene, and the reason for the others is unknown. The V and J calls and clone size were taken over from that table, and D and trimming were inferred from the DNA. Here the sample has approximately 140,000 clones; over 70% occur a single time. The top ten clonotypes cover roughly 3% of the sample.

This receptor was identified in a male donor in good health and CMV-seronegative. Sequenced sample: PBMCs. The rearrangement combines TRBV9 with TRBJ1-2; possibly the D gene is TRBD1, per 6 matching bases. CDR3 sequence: CASSVDGGRYGYTF. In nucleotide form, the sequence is TGTGCCAGCAGCGTAGACGGGGGGCGGTATGGCTACACCTTC.